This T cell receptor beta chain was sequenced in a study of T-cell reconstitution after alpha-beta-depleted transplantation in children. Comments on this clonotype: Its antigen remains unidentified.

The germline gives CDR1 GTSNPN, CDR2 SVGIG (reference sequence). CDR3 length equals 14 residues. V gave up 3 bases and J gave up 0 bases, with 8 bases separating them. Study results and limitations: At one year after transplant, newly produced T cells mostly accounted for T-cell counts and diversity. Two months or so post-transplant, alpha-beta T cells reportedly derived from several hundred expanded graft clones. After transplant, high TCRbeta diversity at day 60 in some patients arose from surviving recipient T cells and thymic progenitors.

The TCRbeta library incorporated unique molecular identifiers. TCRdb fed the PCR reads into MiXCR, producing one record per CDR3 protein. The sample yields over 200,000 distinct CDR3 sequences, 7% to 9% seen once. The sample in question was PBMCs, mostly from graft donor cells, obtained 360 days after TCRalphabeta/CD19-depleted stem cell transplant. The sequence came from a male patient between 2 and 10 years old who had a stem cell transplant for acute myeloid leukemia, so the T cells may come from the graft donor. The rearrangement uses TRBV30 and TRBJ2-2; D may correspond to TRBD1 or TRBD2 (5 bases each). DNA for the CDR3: TGTGCCTGGAGCCCGGGACCGAACACCGGGGAGCTGTTTTTT. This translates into CAWSPGPNTGELFF.